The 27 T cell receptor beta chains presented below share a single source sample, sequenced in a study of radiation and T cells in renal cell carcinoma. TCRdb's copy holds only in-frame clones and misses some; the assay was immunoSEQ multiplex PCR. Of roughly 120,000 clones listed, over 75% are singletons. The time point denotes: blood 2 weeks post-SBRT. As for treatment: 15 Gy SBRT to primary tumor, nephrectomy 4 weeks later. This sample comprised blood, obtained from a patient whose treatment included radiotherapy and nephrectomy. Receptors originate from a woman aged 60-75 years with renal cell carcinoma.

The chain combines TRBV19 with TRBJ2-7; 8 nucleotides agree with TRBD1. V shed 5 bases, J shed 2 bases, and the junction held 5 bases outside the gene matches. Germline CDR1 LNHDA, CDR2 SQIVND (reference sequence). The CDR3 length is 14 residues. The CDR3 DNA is TGTGCCAGTAGTGACTCAGGGGGCCCCTACGAGCAGTACTTC. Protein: CASSDSGGPYEQYF.

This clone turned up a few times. The CDR3 is CARGCWASSGNTIYF. The CDR3 region has the DNA TGTGCCAGAGGGTGTTGGGCCAGCTCTGGAAACACCATATATTTT. The chain is built from TRBV5-3 and TRBJ1-3, with D unresolved. TRBV5-3 is reported as an ORF; its role is uncertain. V gave up 7 bases and J gave up 0 bases, with 14 bases separating them. CDR3 length: 15 residues.

Here the CDR3 reads CATIRGLGPGYGYTF. CDR3 bases: TGTGCCACGATCAGGGGCCTCGGTCCCGGCTATGGCTACACCTTC. V and J are TRBV6-6 and TRBJ1-2, with D perhaps TRBD1 (6 bases). The CDR3 extends over 15 amino acids. Trimming cost V 10 bases and J 4 bases, with 22 bases left between them. Germline CDR1 reads MNHNY; CDR2 reads SVGAGI (reference sequence).

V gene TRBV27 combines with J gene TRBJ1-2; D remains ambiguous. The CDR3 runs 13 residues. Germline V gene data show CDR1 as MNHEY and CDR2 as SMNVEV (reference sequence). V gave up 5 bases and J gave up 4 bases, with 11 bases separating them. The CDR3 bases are TGTGCCAGCAGTCTGACTAGGACCTATGGCTACACCTTC. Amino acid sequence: CASSLTRTYGYTF.

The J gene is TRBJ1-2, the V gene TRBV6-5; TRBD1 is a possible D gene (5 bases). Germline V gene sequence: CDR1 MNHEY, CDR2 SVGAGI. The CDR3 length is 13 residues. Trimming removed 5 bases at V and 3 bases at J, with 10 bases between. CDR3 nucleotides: TGTGCCAGCAGTGCAGGGATTGACTATGGCTACACCTTC. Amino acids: CASSAGIDYGYTF.

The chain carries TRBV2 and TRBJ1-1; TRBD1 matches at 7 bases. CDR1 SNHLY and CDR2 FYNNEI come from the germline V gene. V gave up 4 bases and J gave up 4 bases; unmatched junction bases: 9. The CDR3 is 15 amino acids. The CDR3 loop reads CASSGGTAWGTEAFF. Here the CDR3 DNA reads TGTGCCAGCAGTGGGGGGACAGCCTGGGGCACTGAAGCTTTCTTT.

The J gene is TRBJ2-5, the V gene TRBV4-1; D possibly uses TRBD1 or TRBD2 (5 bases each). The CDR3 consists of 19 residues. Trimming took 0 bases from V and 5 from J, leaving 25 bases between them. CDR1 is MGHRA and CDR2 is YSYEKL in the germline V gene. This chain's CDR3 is CASSQDYRRDQGYWETQYF. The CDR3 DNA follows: TGCGCCAGCAGCCAAGACTACCGCAGGGACCAAGGGTACTGGGAGACCCAGTACTTC.

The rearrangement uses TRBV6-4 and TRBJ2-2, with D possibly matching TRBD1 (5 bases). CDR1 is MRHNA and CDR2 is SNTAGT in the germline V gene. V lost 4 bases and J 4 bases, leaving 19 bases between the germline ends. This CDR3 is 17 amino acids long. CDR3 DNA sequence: TGTGCCAGCAGTGCTATGTTGTTACAGGCGAGCACCGGGGAGCTGTTTTTT. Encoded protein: CASSAMLLQASTGELFF.

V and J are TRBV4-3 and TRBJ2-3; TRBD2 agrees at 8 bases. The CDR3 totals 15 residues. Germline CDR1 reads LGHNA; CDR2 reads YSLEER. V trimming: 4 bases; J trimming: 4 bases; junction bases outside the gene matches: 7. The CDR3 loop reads CASSPGLVRADTQYF. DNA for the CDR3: TGCGCCAGCAGCCCGGGACTAGTGAGGGCAGATACGCAGTATTTT.

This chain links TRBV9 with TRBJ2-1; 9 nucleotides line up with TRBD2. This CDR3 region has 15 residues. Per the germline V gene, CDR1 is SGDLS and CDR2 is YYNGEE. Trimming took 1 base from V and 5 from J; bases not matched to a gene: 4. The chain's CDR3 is CASSVWTSEDNEQFF. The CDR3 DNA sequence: TGTGCCAGCAGCGTATGGACTAGCGAGGACAATGAGCAGTTCTTC. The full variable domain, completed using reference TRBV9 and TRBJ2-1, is DSGVTQTPKHLITATGQRVTLRCSPRSGDLSVYWYQQSLDQGLQFLIQYYNGEERAKGNILERFSAQQFPDLHSELNLSSLELGDSALYFCASSVWTSEDNEQFFGPGTRLTVL.

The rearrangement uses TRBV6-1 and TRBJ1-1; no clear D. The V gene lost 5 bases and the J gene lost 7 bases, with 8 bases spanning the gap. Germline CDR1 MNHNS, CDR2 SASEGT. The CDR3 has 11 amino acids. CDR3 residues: CASSTEYEAFF. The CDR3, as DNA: TGTGCCAGCAGTACAGAGTATGAAGCTTTCTTT.

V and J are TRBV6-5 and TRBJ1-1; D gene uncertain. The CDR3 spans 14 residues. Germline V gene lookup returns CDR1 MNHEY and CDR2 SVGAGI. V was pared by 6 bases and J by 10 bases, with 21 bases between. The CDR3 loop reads CASSLVGEMTPAFF. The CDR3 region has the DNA TGTGCCAGCAGCCTAGTGGGAGAGATGACCCCAGCTTTCTTT.

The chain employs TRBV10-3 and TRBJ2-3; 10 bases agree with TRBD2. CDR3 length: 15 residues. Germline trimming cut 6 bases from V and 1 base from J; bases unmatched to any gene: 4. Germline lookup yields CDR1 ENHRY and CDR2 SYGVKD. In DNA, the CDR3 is TGTGCCATCAGGAACGGGACTAGCGGCACAGATACGCAGTATTTT. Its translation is CAIRNGTSGTDTQYF.

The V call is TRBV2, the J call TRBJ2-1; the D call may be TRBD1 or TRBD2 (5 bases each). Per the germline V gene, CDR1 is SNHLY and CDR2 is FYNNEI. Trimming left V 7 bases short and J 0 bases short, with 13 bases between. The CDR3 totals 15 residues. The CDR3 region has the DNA TGTGCCAGCAACCCGGGGACGAGCTCCTACAATGAGCAGTTCTTC. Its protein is CASNPGTSSYNEQFF.

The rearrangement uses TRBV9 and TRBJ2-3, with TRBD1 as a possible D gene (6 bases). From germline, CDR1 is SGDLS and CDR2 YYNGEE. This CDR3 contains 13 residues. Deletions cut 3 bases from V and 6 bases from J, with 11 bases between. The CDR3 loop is CASSGAGVDTQYF. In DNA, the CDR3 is TGTGCCAGCAGCGGAGCAGGGGTGGATACGCAGTATTTT.

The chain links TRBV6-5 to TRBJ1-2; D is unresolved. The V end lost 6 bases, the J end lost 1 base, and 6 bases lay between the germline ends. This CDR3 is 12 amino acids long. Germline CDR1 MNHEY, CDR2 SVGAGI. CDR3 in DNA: TGTGCCAGCAGCCGAAGTAACTATGGCTACACCTTC. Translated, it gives CASSRSNYGYTF.

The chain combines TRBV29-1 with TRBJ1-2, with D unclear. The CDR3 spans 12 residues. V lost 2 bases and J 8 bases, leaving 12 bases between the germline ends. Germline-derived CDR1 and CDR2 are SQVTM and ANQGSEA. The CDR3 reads CSVETGGGGYTF. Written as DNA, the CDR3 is TGCAGCGTTGAAACCGGCGGCGGCGGCTACACCTTC.

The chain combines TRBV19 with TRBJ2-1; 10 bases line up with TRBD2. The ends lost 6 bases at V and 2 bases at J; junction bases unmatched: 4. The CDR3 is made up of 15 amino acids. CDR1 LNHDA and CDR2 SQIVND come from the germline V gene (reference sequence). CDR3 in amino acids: CASRVSGGAYNEQFF. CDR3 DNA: TGTGCCAGTAGGGTGAGCGGGGGGGCCTACAATGAGCAGTTCTTC.

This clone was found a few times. CDR3 DNA: TGTGCCAGCAGCCAAGAATATGAAGCTTTCTTT. Encoded protein: CASSQEYEAFF. The J gene is TRBJ1-1, the V gene TRBV4-2; D ambiguous. Germline V gene data show CDR1 as LGHNA and CDR2 as YNFKEQ. Between the trimmed V and J ends, which lost 0 bases and 7 bases, there was a span of 3 bases. The CDR3 length is 11 residues.

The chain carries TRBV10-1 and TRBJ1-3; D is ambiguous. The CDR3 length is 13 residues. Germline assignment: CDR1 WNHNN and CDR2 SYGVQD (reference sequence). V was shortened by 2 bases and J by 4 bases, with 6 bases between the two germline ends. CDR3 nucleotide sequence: TGCGCCAGCAGTGAGCGGGTCGGAAACACCATATATTTT. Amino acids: CASSERVGNTIYF.

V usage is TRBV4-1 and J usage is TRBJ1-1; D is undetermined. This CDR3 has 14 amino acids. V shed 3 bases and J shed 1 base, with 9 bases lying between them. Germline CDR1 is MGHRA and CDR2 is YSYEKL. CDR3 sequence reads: CASSQIIKNTEAFF. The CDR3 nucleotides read TGCGCCAGCAGCCAGATAATAAAGAACACTGAAGCTTTCTTT.

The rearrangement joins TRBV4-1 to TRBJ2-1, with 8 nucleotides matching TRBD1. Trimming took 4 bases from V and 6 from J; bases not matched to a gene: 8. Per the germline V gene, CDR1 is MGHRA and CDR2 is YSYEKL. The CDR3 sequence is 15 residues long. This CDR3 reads CASSRVDRAPNEQFF. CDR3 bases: TGCGCCAGCAGCCGAGTGGACAGGGCCCCCAATGAGCAGTTCTTC.

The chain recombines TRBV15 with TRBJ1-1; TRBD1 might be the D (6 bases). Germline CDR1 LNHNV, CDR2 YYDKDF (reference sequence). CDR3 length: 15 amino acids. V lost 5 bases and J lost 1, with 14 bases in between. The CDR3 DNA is TGTGCCACCAGCGGGGTCAGGGGTACGAACACTGAAGCTTTCTTT. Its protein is CATSGVRGTNTEAFF.

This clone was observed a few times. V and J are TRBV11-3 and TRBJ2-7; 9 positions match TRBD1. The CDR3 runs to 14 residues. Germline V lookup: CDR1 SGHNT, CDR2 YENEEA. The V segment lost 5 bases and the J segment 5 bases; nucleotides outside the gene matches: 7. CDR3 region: CASSLRTGGDEQYF. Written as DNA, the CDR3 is TGTGCCAGCAGCCTGAGAACAGGGGGCGACGAGCAGTACTTC.

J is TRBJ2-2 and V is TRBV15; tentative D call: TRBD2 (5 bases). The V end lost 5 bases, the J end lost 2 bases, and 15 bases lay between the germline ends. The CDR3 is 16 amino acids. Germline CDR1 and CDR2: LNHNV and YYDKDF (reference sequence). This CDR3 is CATSDLGRTNTGELFF. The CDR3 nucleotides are TGTGCCACCAGCGACCTTGGCAGGACTAACACCGGGGAGCTGTTTTTT.

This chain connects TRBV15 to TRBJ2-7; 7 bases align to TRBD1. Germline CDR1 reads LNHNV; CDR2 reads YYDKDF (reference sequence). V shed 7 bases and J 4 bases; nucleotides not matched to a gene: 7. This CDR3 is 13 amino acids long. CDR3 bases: TGTGCCACCATGGACAGGCCAGGGTACGAGCAGTACTTC. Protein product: CATMDRPGYEQYF.

CDR3 residues: CASRRLGNTEAFF. The CDR3 DNA follows: TGTGCCAGCAGACGGTTAGGAAACACTGAAGCTTTCTTT. The J gene is TRBJ1-1, the V gene TRBV28; the D is unclear. From germline, CDR1 is MDHEN and CDR2 SYDVKM. This CDR3 has 13 residues. Trimming stripped 6 bases from V and 2 bases from J, with 10 bases between.